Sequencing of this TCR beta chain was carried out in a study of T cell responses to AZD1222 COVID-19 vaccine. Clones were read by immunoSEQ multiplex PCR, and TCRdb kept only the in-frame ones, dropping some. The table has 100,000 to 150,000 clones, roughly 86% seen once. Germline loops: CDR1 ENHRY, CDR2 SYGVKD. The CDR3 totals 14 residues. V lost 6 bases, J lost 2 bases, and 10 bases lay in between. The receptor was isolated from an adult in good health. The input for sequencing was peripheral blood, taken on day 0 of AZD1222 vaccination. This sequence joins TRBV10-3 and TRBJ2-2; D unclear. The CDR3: CAIRNGLNTGELFF. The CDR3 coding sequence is TGTGCCATCAGAAACGGATTAAACACCGGGGAGCTGTTTTTT.